Listed here are 6 T cell receptor beta chains from one sample, sequenced in a study of identical twins. MiXCR, run by TCRdb on the 5' RACE reads, gives a single entry per CDR3 protein. The sample comprises about 520,000 distinct CDR3 sequences, about 20% of which are singletons, and around 0.91% rests with the top ten. The same data also went into a second study, on T cells expressing NK-cell markers.

Sequencing was done on a sample of CD4+ T cells sorted from blood. These receptors were obtained from a woman under 30 in good health.

The chain links TRBV7-2 to TRBJ1-3; no clear D. Germline values: CDR1 SGHTA, CDR2 FQGNSA. V shed 5 bases and J shed 9 bases, with 11 bases lying between them. The CDR3 length is 12 residues. The CDR3 reads CASSPGLPTIYF. The CDR3 DNA is TGTGCCAGCAGCCCCGGACTTCCCACCATATATTTT.

This clonotype was seen a few times. The rearrangement uses TRBV20-1 and TRBJ2-1; D is perhaps TRBD1 (5 bases). The CDR3 is 14 residues long. In germline, CDR1 is DFQATT, CDR2 SNEGSKA (reference sequence). Trimming removed 2 bases from V and 4 bases from J, with 12 bases in between. In nucleotides, the CDR3 is TGCAGTGCTAGAAGGAGCCAGGGATACAATGAGCAGTTCTTC. This gives the protein CSARRSQGYNEQFF.

The rearrangement joins TRBV12-3 or TRBV12-4 to TRBJ2-2; D is unresolved. V was shortened by 5 bases and J by 5 bases, with 9 bases between the two germline ends. The CDR3 totals 13 residues. The CDR3 region has the DNA TGTGCCAGCAGTCTAAACCCGACCGGGGAGCTGTTTTTT. Protein: CASSLNPTGELFF.

The CDR3 DNA reads as TGCAGTGCTACCGACAGATCCTCTGGAAACACCATATATTTT. Its protein product is CSATDRSSGNTIYF. This rearrangement joins TRBV20-1 to TRBJ1-3, with D tentatively TRBD1 (5 bases). The CDR3 spans 14 residues. The germline CDR1 and CDR2 sequences are DFQATT and SNEGSKA (reference sequence). Trimming removed 4 bases at V and 0 bases at J, with 10 bases between.

This clonotype was detected only a few times. This chain connects TRBV7-2 to TRBJ2-3; TRBD2 matches at 7 bases. Germline CDR1 SGHTA, CDR2 FQGNSA. This CDR3 region has 15 residues. V dropped 0 bases and J dropped 5; count of bases not matched to a gene: 5. The CDR3 spells CASSLAQRGKDTQYF. CDR3 DNA sequence: TGTGCCAGCAGCTTAGCGCAGCGGGGTAAAGATACGCAGTATTTT.

The rearrangement links TRBV5-6 to TRBJ2-1; a weak D match, TRBD2 (6 bases). V lost 4 bases and J 4 bases, leaving 15 bases between the germline ends. CDR3 size: 15 residues. Germline V CDR1 and CDR2: SGHDT, YYEEEE. CDR3 nucleotide sequence: TGTGCCAGCAGCGCGGGACCGACAATTTACAATGAGCAGTTCTTC. Translating gives CASSAGPTIYNEQFF.